Below, one T cell receptor beta chain is given with its context. Antigen specificity is unknown. Anti-CD3/anti-CD28 beads served as a nonspecific positive control stimulus. Sorting of responding CD4+ T cells relied on upregulated CD40 ligand together with CD69. Undetectable plasma HIV-1 RNA below 50 copies/mL lasted at least 4 years. The CDR3 is 16 amino acids. V shed 0 bases and J 5 bases; nucleotides not matched to a gene: 9. The germline CDR1 and CDR2 sequences are MNHEY and SVGAGI. This was the immunoSEQ version 4 assay in survey mode. Profiling relied on immunoSEQ multiplex PCR, and the TCRdb table lists in-frame clones only, not all of them. This sample has approximately 45,000 clones; less than 90% occur once, and the top ten carry 0.4% to 0.5%. The data belong to a study of persistence of HIV-infected CD4 T cells. Study overall: A couple of participants gave one leukapheresis sample; others gave up to roughly 180 mL blood repeatedly. Study observations and caveats: TCRbeta richness was lower in CMV- and Gag-responding cells than in anti-CD3/anti-CD28-responding cells. Antigen-responding cells were enriched for degenerate expanded CDR3beta sequences.

Sample: CD4+ T cells sorted from PBMCs after approximately 20-hour stimulation, taken from a patient who received antiretroviral therapy. This receptor was identified in an adult woman with HIV who was CMV-seropositive. The chain joins TRBV6-5 to TRBJ2-7, with 8 positions matching TRBD1. The CDR3 bases are TGTGCCAGCAGTTACTCCGCCGGACAGGGTAAACACGAGCAGTACTTC. It codes for CASSYSAGQGKHEQYF.